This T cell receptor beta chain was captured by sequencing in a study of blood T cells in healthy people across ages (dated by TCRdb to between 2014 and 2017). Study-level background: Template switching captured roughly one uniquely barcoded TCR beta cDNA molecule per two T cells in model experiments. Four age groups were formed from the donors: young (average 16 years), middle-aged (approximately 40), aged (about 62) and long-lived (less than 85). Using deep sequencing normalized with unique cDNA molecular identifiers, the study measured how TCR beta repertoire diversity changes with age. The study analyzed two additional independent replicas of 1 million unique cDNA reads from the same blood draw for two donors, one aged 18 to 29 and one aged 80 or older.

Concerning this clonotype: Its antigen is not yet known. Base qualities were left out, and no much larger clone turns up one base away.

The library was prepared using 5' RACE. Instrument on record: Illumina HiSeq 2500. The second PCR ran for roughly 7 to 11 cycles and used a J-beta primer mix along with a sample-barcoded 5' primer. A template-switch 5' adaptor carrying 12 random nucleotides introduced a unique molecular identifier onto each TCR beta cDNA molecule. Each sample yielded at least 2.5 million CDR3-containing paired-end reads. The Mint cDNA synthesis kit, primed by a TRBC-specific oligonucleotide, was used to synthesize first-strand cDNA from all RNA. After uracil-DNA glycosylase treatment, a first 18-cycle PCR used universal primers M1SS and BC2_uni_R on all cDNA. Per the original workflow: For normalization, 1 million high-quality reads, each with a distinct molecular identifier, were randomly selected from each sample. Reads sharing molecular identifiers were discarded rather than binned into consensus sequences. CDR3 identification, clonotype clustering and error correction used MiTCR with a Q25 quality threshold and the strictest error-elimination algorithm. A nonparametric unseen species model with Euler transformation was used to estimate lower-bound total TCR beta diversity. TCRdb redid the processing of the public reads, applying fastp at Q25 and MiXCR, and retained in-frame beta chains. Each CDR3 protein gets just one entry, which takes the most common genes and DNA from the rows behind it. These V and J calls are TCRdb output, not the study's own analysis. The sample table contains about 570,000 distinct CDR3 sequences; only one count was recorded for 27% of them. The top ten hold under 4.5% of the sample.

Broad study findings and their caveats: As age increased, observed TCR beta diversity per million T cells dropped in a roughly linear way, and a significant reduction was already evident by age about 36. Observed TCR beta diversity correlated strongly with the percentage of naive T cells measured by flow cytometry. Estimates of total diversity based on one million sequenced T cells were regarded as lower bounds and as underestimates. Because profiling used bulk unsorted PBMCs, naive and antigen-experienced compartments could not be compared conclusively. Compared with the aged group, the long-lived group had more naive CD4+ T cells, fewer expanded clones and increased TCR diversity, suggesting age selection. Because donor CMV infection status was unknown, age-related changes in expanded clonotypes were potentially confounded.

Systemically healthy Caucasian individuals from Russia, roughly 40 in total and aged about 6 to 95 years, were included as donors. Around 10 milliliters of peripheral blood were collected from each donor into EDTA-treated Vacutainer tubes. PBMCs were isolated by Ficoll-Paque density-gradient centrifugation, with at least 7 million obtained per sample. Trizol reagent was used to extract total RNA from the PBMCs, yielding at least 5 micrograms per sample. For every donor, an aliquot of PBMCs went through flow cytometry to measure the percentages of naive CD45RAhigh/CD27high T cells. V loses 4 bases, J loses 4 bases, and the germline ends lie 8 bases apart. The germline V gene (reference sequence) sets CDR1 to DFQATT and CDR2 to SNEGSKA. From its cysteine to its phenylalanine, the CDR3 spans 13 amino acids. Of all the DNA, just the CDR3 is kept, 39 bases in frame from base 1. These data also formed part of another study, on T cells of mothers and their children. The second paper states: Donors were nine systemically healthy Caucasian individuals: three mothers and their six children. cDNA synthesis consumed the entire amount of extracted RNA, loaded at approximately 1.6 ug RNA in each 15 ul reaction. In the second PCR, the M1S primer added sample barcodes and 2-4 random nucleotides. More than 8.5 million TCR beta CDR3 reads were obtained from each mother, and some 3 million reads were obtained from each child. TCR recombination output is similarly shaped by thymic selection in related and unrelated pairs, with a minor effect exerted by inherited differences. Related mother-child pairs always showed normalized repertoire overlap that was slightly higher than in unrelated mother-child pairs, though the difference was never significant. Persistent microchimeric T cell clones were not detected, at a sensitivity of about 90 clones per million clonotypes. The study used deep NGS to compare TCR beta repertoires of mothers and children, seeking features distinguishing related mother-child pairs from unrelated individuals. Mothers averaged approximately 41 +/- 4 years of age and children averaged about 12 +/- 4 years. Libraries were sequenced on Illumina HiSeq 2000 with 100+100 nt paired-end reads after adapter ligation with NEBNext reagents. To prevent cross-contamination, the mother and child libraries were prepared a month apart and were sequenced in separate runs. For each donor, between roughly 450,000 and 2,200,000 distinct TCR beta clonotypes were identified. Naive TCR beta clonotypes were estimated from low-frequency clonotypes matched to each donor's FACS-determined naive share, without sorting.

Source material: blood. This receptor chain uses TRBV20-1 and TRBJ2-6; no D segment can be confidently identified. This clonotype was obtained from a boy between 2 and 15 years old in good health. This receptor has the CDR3 CSAKRPGANVLTF. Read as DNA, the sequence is TGCAGTGCTAAGCGTCCCGGGGCCAACGTCCTGACTTTC.